This T cell receptor beta chain was identified during a study of blood T cell repertoires in COVID-19. The wider study: The cDNA or gDNA used as material had been derived from T cells, B-cell-depleted T cells, or PBMCs.

Germline V gene lookup returns CDR1 ENHRY and CDR2 SYGVKD. With 2 bases clipped from V and 5 bases from J, the junction kept 5 bases outside the gene matches. This CDR3 is 14 amino acids long. A few counts support this clone. Assay used: immunoSEQ multiplex PCR; TCRdb lists only in-frame clones, some missing. The profile shows a few hundred thousand clones, 80% to 85% of them singletons. The sequence was obtained from a woman of 80 years or more with COVID-19, enrolled during active disease. The specimen was peripheral blood. V usage is TRBV10-3 and J usage is TRBJ1-1; 7 bases align to TRBD1. Here the CDR3 DNA reads TGTGCCATCAGTGAGAAGGGGGCGGAAACTGAAGCTTTCTTT. Residues: CAISEKGAETEAFF.